Below, 9 T cell receptor beta chains from the same sample are listed, as sequenced in a study of T cell repertoires in cytomegalovirus infection. Via MiXCR, TCRdb re-called the reads, giving one row per CDR3 protein. This sample has under 95,000 distinct CDR3 sequences, with about 4% found just once. The sample was PBMCs. Receptors originate from a human donor in good health (CMV status not recorded). Some clones in this sample may be carry-over from other donors' samples.

Comments on this clonotype: A much larger clone lies a single base off, so this may be a read error. The V call is TRBV7-9, the J call TRBJ1-5; 9 nucleotides line up with TRBD1. Germline V gives CDR1 SEHNR, CDR2 FQNEAQ (reference sequence). This CDR3 is 14 amino acids long. The CDR3 sequence: CVSSWTGERQPQHF. The CDR3 bases are TGTGTCAGCAGCTGGACAGGGGAGCGGCAGCCCCAGCATTTT.

This clonotype was picked up many times. Here the CDR3 reads CASSSGRGGTYEQYF. In DNA, the CDR3 is TGTGCCAGCAGCTCAGGGCGGGGGGGTACCTACGAGCAGTACTTC. V is TRBV7-2 and J is TRBJ2-7; 9 positions match TRBD2. There are 15 residues in the CDR3. With 4 bases clipped from V and 2 bases from J, the junction kept 6 bases outside the gene matches. In germline, CDR1 is SGHTA, CDR2 FQGNSA.

At least ten counts were recorded for this clonotype. The V and J genes are TRBV6-6 and TRBJ2-1, with 13 nucleotides matching TRBD2. Trimming removed 0 bases from V and 8 bases from J; junction bases left unmatched: 13. CDR3 size: 19 residues. Germline V gene sequence: CDR1 MNHNY, CDR2 SVGAGI (reference sequence). The CDR3, as DNA: TGTGCCAGCAGTTACTCGAGCTTTACTAGCGGGGGGGCGCTTGATGAGCAGTTCTTC. It is translated as CASSYSSFTSGGALDEQFF.

This clonotype is labeled as large (0.1 to 1%). The chain joins TRBV4-2 to TRBJ2-2; 8 bases are shared with TRBD1. CDR1 is LGHNA and CDR2 is YNFKEQ in the germline V gene. This CDR3 region has 15 residues. With 2 bases clipped from V and 6 bases from J, the junction kept 5 bases outside the gene matches. The CDR3 protein is CASSQNQGASGELFF. DNA of the CDR3: TGTGCCAGCAGCCAAAATCAGGGGGCGTCCGGGGAGCTGTTTTTT.

This clonotype was observed at least ten times. The V gene is TRBV7-2, the J gene TRBJ1-1, with D uncertain. The V gene lost 1 base and the J gene lost 0 bases, with 9 bases spanning the gap. Germline CDR1 reads SGHTA; CDR2 reads FQGNSA. The CDR3 is 15 residues long. The CDR3 DNA sequence: TGTGCCAGCAGCTTAGTCCCAGAAATGAACACTGAAGCTTTCTTT. Encoded protein: CASSLVPEMNTEAFF.

This clonotype was detected many times. The CDR3 nucleotides read TGTGCCAGCAGCCAAGGGAAACACGAGCAGTACTTC. Its translation: CASSQGKHEQYF. The V call is TRBV3-1, the J call TRBJ2-7; D gene unclear. The V gene's germline CDR1 is LGHDT and CDR2 YNNKEL (reference sequence). The CDR3 extends over 12 amino acids. V shed 1 base and J shed 5 bases, with 6 bases lying between them.

The table lists this clonotype with a few counts. The chain is built from TRBV12-3 or TRBV12-4 and TRBJ1-5; 8 bases fit TRBD1. With V trimmed by 5 bases and J by 5 bases, 2 bases remained unmatched. This CDR3 is 13 amino acids long. The CDR3 loop reads CASSPGGHQPQHF. DNA for the CDR3: TGTGCCAGCAGTCCAGGGGGCCATCAGCCCCAGCATTTT.

The V call is TRBV5-6, the J call TRBJ2-1; possible D gene TRBD2, 5 bases. V was trimmed by 5 bases and J by 8 bases, leaving 17 bases between them. Germline-derived CDR1 and CDR2 are SGHDT and YYEEEE. This CDR3 is 14 amino acids long. The CDR3 nucleotides are TGTGCCAGCAGTCAGCTAGCCCCCTCCGATGAGCAGTTCTTC. Its translation is CASSQLAPSDEQFF.

This clonotype was counted ten times or more. V usage is TRBV4-1 and J usage is TRBJ2-3; 10 bases agree with TRBD1. CDR3 length: 15 residues. V trimming: 3 bases; J trimming: 2 bases; junction bases outside the gene matches: 2. Germline-derived CDR1 and CDR2 are MGHRA and YSYEKL. CDR3 region: CASSQGQGITDTQYF. DNA for the CDR3: TGCGCCAGCAGCCAGGGACAGGGGATCACAGATACGCAGTATTTT.